The 30 T cell receptor beta chains presented below share a single source sample, sequenced in a study of shared clonotypes between healthy human individuals. Repertoires were generated with immunoSEQ multiplex PCR, while TCRdb's copy carries only in-frame clones and drops some. In the table there are over 400,000 clones, approximately 84% of which are singletons. Sequences were obtained from PBMCs. The receptors come from a woman aged 40 to 50 in good health. Some clones in this sample may be carry-over from other donors' samples.

On this clone itself: One end of the junction is discordant with germline, which a read error may explain. V usage is TRBV6-5 and J usage is TRBJ2-7; tentatively, D is TRBD1 or TRBD2 (5 bases each). Per the germline V gene, CDR1 is MNHEY and CDR2 is SVGAGI. This CDR3 region has 15 residues. The CDR3 region has the DNA TGTGCCAGCAGCTACTACTGGGGACCTAACCACGAGCAGTACTTC. Amino acids: CASSYYWGPNHEQYF.

The sample holds a few counts of this clone. J is TRBJ1-3 and V is TRBV5-1, with TRBD1 matching 7 bases. Per the germline V gene, CDR1 is SGHRS and CDR2 is YFSETQ. The CDR3 sequence is 15 residues long. V was clipped by 4 bases and J by 7 bases; unmatched bases: 11. The CDR3 DNA reads TGCGCCAGCAGCCAAATGAGAGGGGGCCGCAACACCATATATTTT. The encoded protein is CASSQMRGGRNTIYF.

V gene TRBV5-1 combines with J gene TRBJ2-3; 12 bases fit TRBD2. The CDR3 length is 16 residues. Germline V gives CDR1 SGHRS, CDR2 YFSETQ. Trimming at V came to 3 bases and at J to 5 bases, leaving 7 bases not matched to a gene. The CDR3 protein is CASSSRTSGMGDTQYF. CDR3 DNA sequence: TGCGCCAGCAGCTCAAGGACTAGCGGGATGGGAGATACGCAGTATTTT.

Of note for this clone: The likely explanation is a read error, given a far larger clone one base away. This sample also contains other DNA sequences that code for the same CDR3. This rearrangement joins TRBV5-1 to TRBJ1-4; TRBD1 matches at 7 bases. Germline CDR1 and CDR2: SGHRS and YFSETQ. The CDR3 is 13 residues long. CDR3 DNA: TGCGCCAGCAGTCTAGGGGGCGTTGAAAAACTGTTTTTC. Translation gives CASSLGGVEKLFF.

The chain is built from TRBV7-9 and TRBJ1-3, with 8 positions matching TRBD1. CDR1 and CDR2 from the germline V gene are SEHNR and FQNEAQ (reference sequence). There are 13 residues in the CDR3. The V segment lost 7 bases and the J segment 4 bases; nucleotides outside the gene matches: 3. In nucleotides, the CDR3 is TGTGCCAGCATGCAGGGGGCAGGAAACACCATATATTTT. It encodes CASMQGAGNTIYF.

This chain connects TRBV9 to TRBJ1-3; the D gene is possibly TRBD1 (6 bases). The CDR3 totals 16 residues. Per the germline V gene, CDR1 is SGDLS and CDR2 is YYNGEE. Trimming stripped 3 bases from V and 0 bases from J, with 13 bases between. CDR3 in DNA: TGTGCCAGCAGCGGCCACAGGGATCGCTCTGGAAACACCATATATTTT. It codes for CASSGHRDRSGNTIYF.

The genes are TRBV6-1 and TRBJ1-2; 7 positions agree with TRBD1. Germline loops: CDR1 MNHNS, CDR2 SASEGT. CDR3 size: 14 residues. J was trimmed by 4 bases and V by 2 bases; bases with no gene match: 4. Written as DNA, the CDR3 is TGTGCCAGCAGTGAACTGACAGGGCGCTATGGCTACACCTTC. As protein: CASSELTGRYGYTF.

In the case of this clone: It is likely a read error: a sequence one base away is far more abundant. The identical CDR3 is also encoded by other nucleotide sequences in the sample. The V call is TRBV5-7, the J call TRBJ1-5; 9 bases align to TRBD1. TRBV5-7 is reported as an ORF; its role is uncertain. This CDR3 spans 15 amino acids. Here the CDR3 DNA reads TGCGCCAGCAGCTCGGGACAGGGTGGCAATCAGCCCCAGCATTTT. Its translation: CASSSGQGGNQPQHF.

Many counts were recorded for this clone. Other DNA sequences in the sample encode the same CDR3. The rearrangement joins TRBV2 to TRBJ2-5; TRBD1 is a possible D gene (5 bases). The ends were cut back, 4 bases at V and 2 bases at J, with 8 bases in the middle. The CDR3 runs to 13 residues. CDR1 SNHLY and CDR2 FYNNEI come from the germline V gene. CDR3 nucleotides: TGTGCCAGCAGTGTAAACAGGCAAGAGACCCAGTACTTC. This translates into CASSVNRQETQYF. Supplemented by reference TRBV2 and TRBJ2-5, the full variable domain reads EPEVTQTPSHQVTQMGQEVILRCVPISNHLYFYWYRQILGQKVEFLVSFYNNEISEKSEIFDDQFSVERPDGSNFTLKIRSTKLEDSAMYFCASSVNRQETQYFGPGTRLLVL.

The rearrangement links TRBV7-6 to TRBJ1-3; tentative D call: TRBD1 (5 bases). CDR3 length: 15 residues. Germline V CDR1 and CDR2: SGHVS, FNYEAQ. Trimming pared 0 bases from V and 3 bases from J, leaving 9 bases between. The CDR3 protein is CASSLARGGGNTIYF. CDR3 bases: TGTGCCAGCAGCTTAGCTAGGGGAGGTGGAAACACCATATATTTT.

V and J are TRBV28 and TRBJ1-2, with no clear D. The CDR3 consists of 13 residues. Per the germline V gene, CDR1 is MDHEN and CDR2 is SYDVKM. V was pared by 1 base and J by 7 bases, with 10 bases between. The CDR3 here is CASSLSSRSGYTF. The DNA for the CDR3 is TGTGCCAGCAGTTTATCCTCCCGAAGTGGCTACACCTTC.

This clone has a single count. A far larger clone is off by one base, so a read error is likely. Other DNA sequences in the same sample also yield this CDR3. The V gene is TRBV9, the J gene TRBJ2-5, with 7 bases matching TRBD2. Trimming cost V 2 bases and J 5 bases; bases outside gene matches: 6. The CDR3 covers 14 residues. Germline V gene sequence: CDR1 SGDLS, CDR2 YYNGEE. Here the CDR3 DNA reads TGTGCCAGCAGCGTCGCGGGAGCGAGTGAGACCCAGTACTTC. It is translated as CASSVAGASETQYF. The full variable domain, rest sourced from reference TRBV9 and TRBJ2-5, is DSGVTQTPKHLITATGQRVTLRCSPRSGDLSVYWYQQSLDQGLQFLIQYYNGEERAKGNILERFSAQQFPDLHSELNLSSLELGDSALYFCASSVAGASETQYFGPGTRLLVL.

The V and J genes are TRBV28 and TRBJ1-1, with D perhaps matching TRBD1 (6 bases). Looked up from germline, CDR1 is MDHEN and CDR2 is SYDVKM. Trimming took 7 bases from V and 2 from J, leaving 17 bases between them. CDR3 length: 15 amino acids. CDR3 residues: CASIPGGAGNTEAFF. For the CDR3, the DNA is TGTGCCAGCATCCCCGGGGGGGCGGGAAACACTGAAGCTTTCTTT.

The V call is TRBV29-1, the J call TRBJ1-1; TRBD1 might be the D (5 bases). From germline, CDR1 is SQVTM and CDR2 ANQGSEA. V was cut by 1 base and J by 4 bases, with 13 bases left in between. This CDR3 has 14 amino acids. The CDR3 DNA reads as TGCAGCGTTGAAGCCACAGGATCCGGCACTGAAGCTTTCTTT. This encodes CSVEATGSGTEAFF. Together with reference TRBV29-1 and TRBJ1-1, the CDR3 gives the full variable domain: SAVISQKPSRDICQRGTSLTIQCQVDSQVTMMFWYRQQPGQSLTLIATANQGSEATYESGFVIDKFPISRPNLTFSTLTVSNMSPEDSSIYLCSVEATGSGTEAFFGQGTRLTVV.

This chain joins TRBV30 and TRBJ2-3, with 7 bases identical to TRBD1. Germline values: CDR1 GTSNPN, CDR2 SVGIG (reference sequence). This CDR3 has 15 residues. V shed 1 base, J shed 3 bases, and the junction held 7 bases outside the gene matches. The chain's CDR3 is CAWSEGDSDTDTQYF. As DNA, the CDR3 is TGTGCCTGGAGTGAGGGGGACAGCGATACAGATACGCAGTATTTT.

The V and J genes are TRBV29-1 and TRBJ1-5; D is ambiguous. The CDR3 runs 13 residues. V lost 5 bases to trimming and J lost 6 bases, with 14 bases between them. In germline, CDR1 is SQVTM, CDR2 ANQGSEA. The CDR3 sequence is CSVISGYGQPQHF. CDR3 bases: TGCAGCGTTATTTCGGGGTACGGTCAGCCCCAGCATTTT.

V gene TRBV6-5 combines with J gene TRBJ1-4; 7 bases fit TRBD1. The CDR3 sequence is 14 residues long. V was clipped by 6 bases and J by 4 bases; unmatched bases: 5. Germline CDR1 MNHEY, CDR2 SVGAGI. The CDR3 protein is CASRKTGINEKLFF. Written as DNA, the CDR3 is TGTGCCAGCAGGAAGACAGGGATTAATGAAAAACTGTTTTTT.

V is TRBV4-1 and J is TRBJ2-3, with no clear D. This CDR3 contains 14 residues. Trimming removed 3 bases at V and 0 bases at J, with 7 bases between. Germline assignment: CDR1 MGHRA and CDR2 YSYEKL. The DNA for the CDR3 is TGCGCCAGCAGCCACGGCTATAGCACAGATACGCAGTATTTT. As protein: CASSHGYSTDTQYF.

This chain joins TRBV5-1 and TRBJ2-7, with 11 bases lining up with TRBD2. The CDR3 consists of 18 residues. Germline loops: CDR1 SGHRS, CDR2 YFSETQ. V was clipped by 4 bases and J by 0 bases; unmatched bases: 12. Written as DNA, the CDR3 is TGCGCCAGCAGCCCCGGGGCTAGCGGGAGGATAACCTCCTACGAGCAGTACTTC. Its protein product is CASSPGASGRITSYEQYF.

J is TRBJ2-5 and V is TRBV7-9; D not resolved. Trimming left V 5 bases short and J 10 bases short, with 14 bases between. Germline V lookup: CDR1 SEHNR, CDR2 FQNEAQ (reference sequence). The CDR3 is 12 residues long. The CDR3 region is CASSHDVGVQYF. The CDR3, as DNA: TGTGCCAGCAGCCATGACGTAGGAGTCCAGTACTTC.

The CDR3 region is CASTPGPEETQYF. CDR3 sequence (DNA): TGTGCCAGCACCCCGGGACCCGAAGAGACCCAGTACTTC. V gene TRBV28 combines with J gene TRBJ2-5, with D perhaps assigned TRBD1 or TRBD2 (5 bases each). Trimming removed 7 bases from V and 3 bases from J, with 12 bases in between. Germline V lookup: CDR1 MDHEN, CDR2 SYDVKM. The CDR3 sequence is 13 residues long.

V and J are TRBV11-2 and TRBJ2-7; 10 bases agree with TRBD2. In germline, CDR1 is SGHAT, CDR2 FQNNGV. There are 15 residues in the CDR3. V shed 3 bases, J shed 2 bases, and the junction held 4 bases outside the gene matches. The CDR3 DNA is TGTGCCAGCAGCTTGTTAGCGGGAGGCCCCTACGAGCAGTACTTC. It codes for CASSLLAGGPYEQYF.

Note on this clone: This likely reflects a read error, since a far larger clone is one base away. The rearrangement links TRBV7-8 to TRBJ2-7, with D perhaps given as TRBD1 or TRBD2 (5 bases each). Looked up from germline, CDR1 is SGHVS and CDR2 is FQNEAQ. The CDR3 extends over 16 amino acids. CDR3 in DNA: TGTGCCAGCAGCCTAAGGTCGGGGACCTCAACCTACAAGCAGTACTTC. The encoded protein is CASSLRSGTSTYKQYF.

The chain links TRBV28 to TRBJ2-5; 7 bases match TRBD1. Germline CDR1 and CDR2: MDHEN and SYDVKM. The trim removed 6 bases at V and 5 bases at J, leaving 12 bases unmatched. The CDR3 covers 15 residues. The CDR3 is CASSTETGFVETQYF. CDR3 sequence (DNA): TGTGCCAGCAGCACCGAGACAGGGTTCGTTGAGACCCAGTACTTC.

This clone occurred a few times. The rearrangement uses TRBV9 and TRBJ1-2; D may be TRBD1 (5 bases). From germline, CDR1 is SGDLS and CDR2 YYNGEE. V was clipped by 4 bases and J by 4 bases, with 14 bases between them. The CDR3 consists of 14 residues. The CDR3 DNA reads as TGTGCCAGCAGCCCTGTAGGGGCCCCCTATGGCTACACCTTC. This translates into CASSPVGAPYGYTF.

This chain uses TRBV7-3 with TRBJ1-3; D unclear. The CDR3 covers 15 residues. V was trimmed by 3 bases and J by 0 bases, leaving 9 bases between them. CDR1 SGHTA and CDR2 FQGTGA come from the germline V gene. DNA of the CDR3: TGTGCCAGCAGCTTGGACGGGCCCTCTGGAAACACCATATATTTT. Protein: CASSLDGPSGNTIYF.

The J gene is TRBJ2-7, the V gene TRBV14; a possible D gene is TRBD2 (6 bases). CDR3 length: 17 residues. Trimming removed 0 bases at V and 0 bases at J, with 15 bases between. CDR1 and CDR2 from the germline V gene are SGHDN and FVKESK. CDR3 region: CASSQEAGQPSSYEQYF. For the CDR3, the DNA is TGTGCCAGCAGCCAAGAGGCGGGGCAACCTAGCTCCTACGAGCAGTACTTC.

V gene TRBV15 combines with J gene TRBJ1-2; 8 positions match TRBD1. There are 15 residues in the CDR3. V trimming: 5 bases; J trimming: 6 bases; junction bases outside the gene matches: 11. Germline CDR1 LNHNV, CDR2 YYDKDF (reference sequence). The CDR3 loop reads CATSGARGRLNGYTF. The CDR3, as DNA: TGTGCCACCAGCGGGGCCAGGGGGCGCTTGAATGGCTACACCTTC.

This clone has only a few counts. The chain's CDR3 is CASSWGQTYGYTF. CDR3 nucleotide sequence: TGTGCCAGCAGCTGGGGACAGACCTATGGCTACACCTTC. The V call is TRBV7-9, the J call TRBJ1-2; 7 positions agree with TRBD1. CDR3 size: 13 residues. Trimming removed 4 bases from V and 4 bases from J; junction bases left unmatched: 3. CDR1 is SEHNR, CDR2 FQNEAQ, per germline (reference sequence).

The chain employs TRBV19 and TRBJ1-2; D is possibly TRBD1 (6 bases). The CDR3 spans 15 residues. The germline V gene encodes CDR1 LNHDA and CDR2 SQIVND (reference sequence). Trimming took 9 bases from V and 3 from J, leaving 20 bases between them. CDR3 in amino acids: CASRGERTGDYGYTF. The DNA of the CDR3 is TGTGCCAGCAGGGGTGAAAGGACCGGTGACTATGGCTACACCTTC. Full variable domain (rest looked up from reference TRBV19 and TRBJ1-2): DGGITQSPKYLFRKEGQNVTLSCEQNLNHDAMYWYRQDPGQGLRLIYYSQIVNDFQKGDIAEGYSVSREKKESFPLTVTSAQKNPTAFYLCASRGERTGDYGYTFGSGTRLTVV.